These T cell receptor beta chains were read from a single sample in a study of blood T cell repertoires in COVID-19. Generated by immunoSEQ multiplex PCR, the TCRdb table keeps only in-frame clones and is missing some. The repertoire includes over 200,000 clones, about nine tenths of them detected once, and approximately 6.1% sits in the top ten. Source material: peripheral blood. The receptors were gathered from a man older than 75 with acute or convalescent COVID-19. The CDR3 runs from the conserved cysteine through the conserved F or W. D genes are given only for firm matches. Size values are once, few and many counts, or a class for expanded clones, and some rows have none.

V gene: TRBV6-6
clone size: .
CDR3 length: 16
D gene: TRBD1
J gene: TRBJ2-2
CDR3 protein: CASSQHGQGGTGELFF
CDR3 DNA: TGTGCCAGCAGTCAACACGGACAGGGGGGGACCGGGGAGCTGTTTTTT

V gene: TRBV24-1
clone size: few
CDR3 length: 12
D gene: .
J gene: TRBJ2-3
CDR3 protein: CATAGSTDTQYF
CDR3 DNA: TGTGCCACCGCCGGGAGCACAGATACGCAGTATTTT

V gene: TRBV5-1
clone size: .
CDR3 length: 14
D gene: TRBD2
J gene: TRBJ2-1
CDR3 protein: CASSPVGGINEQFF
CDR3 DNA: TGCGCCAGCAGCCCCGTGGGGGGGATCAATGAGCAGTTCTTC

V gene: TRBV9
clone size: few
CDR3 length: 17
D gene: .
J gene: TRBJ1-4
CDR3 protein: CASSVEGGTIPGEKLFF
CDR3 DNA: TGTGCCAGCAGCGTAGAGGGGGGGACAATTCCGGGAGAAAAACTGTTTTTT

V gene: TRBV6-2/TRBV6-3
clone size: .
CDR3 length: 11
D gene: .
J gene: TRBJ1-5
CDR3 protein: CASSYEGPQHF
CDR3 DNA: TGTGCCAGCAGTTATGAGGGGCCCCAGCATTTT

V gene: TRBV25-1
clone size: .
CDR3 length: 15
D gene: .
J gene: TRBJ1-3
CDR3 protein: CASSLQGSSGNTIYF
CDR3 DNA: TGTGCCAGCAGCCTACAGGGAAGCTCTGGAAACACCATATATTTT

V gene: TRBV27
clone size: .
CDR3 length: 14
D gene: TRBD1
J gene: TRBJ1-6
CDR3 protein: CASSLDRVNSPLHF
CDR3 DNA: TGTGCCAGCAGTTTGGACAGGGTGAATTCACCCCTCCACTTT

V gene: TRBV3-1/TRBV3-2
clone size: .
CDR3 length: 13
D gene: TRBD1
J gene: TRBJ2-1
CDR3 protein: CASRGQGNDEQFF
CDR3 DNA: TGTGCCAGCAGGGGACAGGGTAATGATGAGCAGTTCTTC

V gene: TRBV27
clone size: few
CDR3 length: 15
D gene: .
J gene: TRBJ1-2
CDR3 protein: CASSYDGVGYREYTF
CDR3 DNA: TGTGCCAGCAGTTATGACGGTGTGGGATACAGGGAGTACACCTTC

V gene: TRBV7-3
clone size: .
CDR3 length: 15
D gene: .
J gene: TRBJ2-3
CDR3 protein: CASSLGGTTTDTQYF
CDR3 DNA: TGTGCCAGCAGCTTAGGGGGGACCACCACCGATACGCAGTATTTT

V gene: TRBV28
clone size: .
CDR3 length: 12
D gene: TRBD2
J gene: TRBJ2-7
CDR3 protein: CASSPSGRASYF
CDR3 DNA: TGTGCCAGCAGCCCGAGCGGGAGGGCCTCGTACTTC

V gene: TRBV11-2
clone size: .
CDR3 length: 13
D gene: .
J gene: TRBJ2-7
CDR3 protein: CASSRMVRSEQYF
CDR3 DNA: TGTGCCAGCAGCAGGATGGTAAGGAGCGAGCAGTACTTC

V gene: TRBV7-6
clone size: .
CDR3 length: 14
D gene: .
J gene: TRBJ2-7
CDR3 protein: CASSLPGAPYEQYF
CDR3 DNA: TGTGCCAGCAGCTTACCAGGGGCCCCCTACGAGCAGTACTTC

V gene: TRBV12-3/TRBV12-4
clone size: .
CDR3 length: 13
D gene: .
J gene: TRBJ2-1
CDR3 protein: CASLSSGRSEQFF
CDR3 DNA: TGTGCCAGCCTTAGTAGCGGTCGGAGCGAGCAGTTCTTC

V gene: TRBV10-3
clone size: .
CDR3 length: 14
D gene: TRBD1
J gene: TRBJ1-4
CDR3 protein: CAISPGTGEEKLFF
CDR3 DNA: TGTGCCATCAGCCCCGGGACAGGGGAAGAAAAACTGTTTTTT

V gene: TRBV11-3
clone size: .
CDR3 length: 13
D gene: .
J gene: TRBJ2-1
CDR3 protein: CASSSPPGNEQFF
CDR3 DNA: TGTGCCAGCAGCTCTCCCCCCGGGAATGAGCAGTTCTTC

V gene: TRBV9
clone size: .
CDR3 length: 13
D gene: TRBD1
J gene: TRBJ2-1
CDR3 protein: CASSVGDRDEQFF
CDR3 DNA: TGTGCCAGCAGCGTAGGGGACAGGGACGAGCAGTTCTTC

V gene: TRBV6-5
clone size: .
CDR3 length: 16
D gene: TRBD1
J gene: TRBJ1-6
CDR3 protein: CASSYSRQGEYSPLHF
CDR3 DNA: TGTGCCAGCAGTTACTCGAGGCAGGGGGAGTATTCACCCCTCCACTTT

V gene: TRBV6-6
clone size: once
CDR3 length: 13
D gene: .
J gene: TRBJ2-3
CDR3 protein: CASNGMGTDTQYF
CDR3 DNA: TGTGCCAGCAACGGGATGGGCACAGATACGCAGTATTTT

V gene: TRBV7-2
clone size: .
CDR3 length: 15
D gene: .
J gene: TRBJ2-1
CDR3 protein: CASSIRTTSYNEQFF
CDR3 DNA: TGTGCCAGCAGCATCAGGACTACCTCCTACAATGAGCAGTTCTTC

V gene: TRBV13
clone size: .
CDR3 length: 15
D gene: TRBD2
J gene: TRBJ2-7
CDR3 protein: CASSSRAGLSYEQYF
CDR3 DNA: TGTGCCAGCAGCTCGAGAGCGGGACTCTCCTACGAGCAGTACTTC

V gene: TRBV10-1
clone size: .
CDR3 length: 13
D gene: TRBD2
J gene: TRBJ2-2
CDR3 protein: CAIWTRGHRGLFF
CDR3 DNA: TGCGCCATCTGGACTAGAGGACACCGCGGCCTGTTTTTT

V gene: TRBV6-2/TRBV6-3
clone size: .
CDR3 length: 15
D gene: TRBD1
J gene: TRBJ1-5
CDR3 protein: CASGQGQGAYQPQHF
CDR3 DNA: TGTGCCAGCGGCCAGGGTCAGGGGGCCTATCAGCCCCAGCATTTT

V gene: TRBV21-1
clone size: .
CDR3 length: 14
D gene: .
J gene: TRBJ1-2
CDR3 protein: CASSKDYPEGGYTF
CDR3 DNA: TGTGCCAGCAGCAAGGACTATCCGGAAGGAGGCTACACCTTC

V gene: TRBV25-1
clone size: .
CDR3 length: 16
D gene: .
J gene: TRBJ2-2
CDR3 protein: CASSEWGRGDTGELFF
CDR3 DNA: TGTGCCAGCAGTGAATGGGGCAGGGGCGACACCGGGGAGCTGTTTTTT

V gene: TRBV19
clone size: .
CDR3 length: 15
D gene: TRBD1
J gene: TRBJ1-5
CDR3 protein: CASSADRARNQPQHF
CDR3 DNA: TGTGCCAGTAGTGCGGACAGGGCGAGGAATCAGCCCCAGCATTTT

V gene: TRBV28
clone size: .
CDR3 length: 14
D gene: .
J gene: TRBJ1-5
CDR3 protein: CASSFRYSNQPQHF
CDR3 DNA: TGTGCCAGCAGTTTTCGGTATAGCAATCAGCCCCAGCATTTT

V gene: TRBV5-5
clone size: .
CDR3 length: 15
D gene: TRBD2
J gene: TRBJ2-1
CDR3 protein: CASSLGAGSYNEQFF
CDR3 DNA: TGTGCCAGCAGCTTAGGAGCGGGGTCCTACAATGAGCAGTTCTTC

V gene: TRBV4-2
clone size: .
CDR3 length: 14
D gene: .
J gene: TRBJ2-1
CDR3 protein: CASSQGQFYNEQFF
CDR3 DNA: TGTGCCAGCAGCCAGGGACAATTCTACAATGAGCAGTTCTTC

V gene: TRBV2
clone size: .
CDR3 length: 13
D gene: TRBD1
J gene: TRBJ2-2
CDR3 protein: CASRGQYTGELFF
CDR3 DNA: TGTGCCAGCAGGGGACAGTACACCGGGGAGCTGTTTTTT

V gene: TRBV7-3
clone size: .
CDR3 length: 14
D gene: .
J gene: TRBJ2-7
CDR3 protein: CASSFGPGSYEQYF
CDR3 DNA: TGTGCCAGCAGCTTCGGTCCCGGGTCCTACGAGCAGTACTTC

V gene: TRBV11-2
clone size: .
CDR3 length: 17
D gene: TRBD2
J gene: TRBJ2-5
CDR3 protein: CASSLVGAAGGRETQYF
CDR3 DNA: TGTGCCAGCAGCTTAGTGGGTGCAGCGGGAGGGCGAGAGACCCAGTACTTC

V gene: TRBV7-8
clone size: .
CDR3 length: 14
D gene: .
J gene: TRBJ1-3
CDR3 protein: CASSSQGTGNTIYF
CDR3 DNA: TGTGCCAGCAGCTCGCAGGGTACTGGAAACACCATATATTTT

V gene: TRBV7-8
clone size: once
CDR3 length: 16
D gene: .
J gene: TRBJ2-3
CDR3 protein: CASSLERWRSTDTQYF
CDR3 DNA: TGTGCCAGCAGCTTAGAACGGTGGAGGAGCACAGATACGCAGTATTTT

V gene: TRBV6-5
clone size: .
CDR3 length: 14
D gene: TRBD1
J gene: TRBJ1-2
CDR3 protein: CASSSSGTGGGYTF
CDR3 DNA: TGTGCCAGCAGTTCATCCGGGACAGGAGGTGGCTACACCTTC

V gene: TRBV5-5
clone size: once
CDR3 length: 15
D gene: .
J gene: TRBJ2-1
CDR3 protein: CASSSGESSYNEQFF
CDR3 DNA: TGTGCCAGCAGCTCCGGGGAGAGCTCCTACAATGAGCAGTTCTTC

V gene: TRBV7-9
clone size: .
CDR3 length: 15
D gene: .
J gene: TRBJ2-3
CDR3 protein: CASSLGGLGADTQYF
CDR3 DNA: TGTGCCAGCAGCTTAGGGGGGCTGGGGGCAGATACGCAGTATTTT

V gene: TRBV27
clone size: .
CDR3 length: 15
D gene: .
J gene: TRBJ2-1
CDR3 protein: CASSLSDGPYNEQFF
CDR3 DNA: TGTGCCAGCAGTTTAAGCGACGGCCCGTACAATGAGCAGTTCTTC

V gene: TRBV10-3
clone size: .
CDR3 length: 14
D gene: .
J gene: TRBJ1-2
CDR3 protein: CAISESGQLYGYTF
CDR3 DNA: TGTGCCATCAGTGAGTCGGGCCAGCTATATGGCTACACCTTC

V gene: TRBV7-9
clone size: .
CDR3 length: 14
D gene: .
J gene: TRBJ1-2
CDR3 protein: CASSPRNGYYGYTF
CDR3 DNA: TGTGCCAGCAGCCCACGTAACGGGTACTATGGCTACACCTTC

V gene: TRBV4-2
clone size: .
CDR3 length: 14
D gene: .
J gene: TRBJ1-5
CDR3 protein: CASSQGQSNQPQHF
CDR3 DNA: TGTGCCAGCAGCCAGGGCCAATCAAATCAGCCCCAGCATTTT

V gene: TRBV5-1
clone size: few
CDR3 length: 15
D gene: .
J gene: TRBJ2-2
CDR3 protein: CASSLGHGRAGELFF
CDR3 DNA: TGCGCCAGCAGCTTGGGTCATGGGCGAGCCGGGGAGCTGTTTTTT

V gene: TRBV18
clone size: .
CDR3 length: 14
D gene: .
J gene: TRBJ1-5
CDR3 protein: CASTGGAFSQPQHF
CDR3 DNA: TGTGCCAGCACCGGGGGAGCTTTCAGTCAGCCCCAGCATTTT

V gene: TRBV12-3/TRBV12-4
clone size: .
CDR3 length: 13
D gene: .
J gene: TRBJ1-2
CDR3 protein: CASSLGLNYGYTF
CDR3 DNA: TGTGCCAGCAGTTTAGGGCTTAACTATGGCTACACCTTC

V gene: TRBV2
clone size: .
CDR3 length: 16
D gene: TRBD1
J gene: TRBJ1-2
CDR3 protein: CASSVGTGAPIYGYTF
CDR3 DNA: TGTGCCAGCAGTGTAGGGACAGGGGCGCCCATCTATGGCTACACCTTC

V gene: TRBV11-3
clone size: .
CDR3 length: 15
D gene: .
J gene: TRBJ2-3
CDR3 protein: CASSLDRSREDTQYF
CDR3 DNA: TGTGCCAGCAGCTTAGATAGATCGCGGGAAGATACGCAGTATTTT

V gene: TRBV11-2
clone size: few
CDR3 length: 14
D gene: TRBD2
J gene: TRBJ2-1
CDR3 protein: CASSLGTSGMEQFF
CDR3 DNA: TGTGCCAGCAGCTTGGGGACTAGCGGGATGGAGCAGTTCTTC

V gene: TRBV28
clone size: .
CDR3 length: 16
D gene: TRBD2
J gene: TRBJ2-2
CDR3 protein: CASSFGTSGVPGELFF
CDR3 DNA: TGTGCCAGCAGTTTCGGGACTAGCGGGGTCCCCGGGGAGCTGTTTTTT

V gene: TRBV7-3
clone size: .
CDR3 length: 13
D gene: .
J gene: TRBJ2-3
CDR3 protein: CASSSQRTDTQYF
CDR3 DNA: TGTGCCAGCAGCTCACAACGCACAGATACGCAGTATTTT

V gene: TRBV7-3
clone size: .
CDR3 length: 15
D gene: TRBD2
J gene: TRBJ2-1
CDR3 protein: CASSPKGLAGNEQFF
CDR3 DNA: TGTGCCAGCAGCCCAAAGGGACTAGCGGGCAATGAGCAGTTCTTC

V gene: TRBV24-1
clone size: .
CDR3 length: 15
D gene: TRBD1
J gene: TRBJ1-5
CDR3 protein: CATSGGTGGFQPQHF
CDR3 DNA: TGTGCCACCAGTGGGGGGACAGGGGGCTTTCAGCCCCAGCATTTT